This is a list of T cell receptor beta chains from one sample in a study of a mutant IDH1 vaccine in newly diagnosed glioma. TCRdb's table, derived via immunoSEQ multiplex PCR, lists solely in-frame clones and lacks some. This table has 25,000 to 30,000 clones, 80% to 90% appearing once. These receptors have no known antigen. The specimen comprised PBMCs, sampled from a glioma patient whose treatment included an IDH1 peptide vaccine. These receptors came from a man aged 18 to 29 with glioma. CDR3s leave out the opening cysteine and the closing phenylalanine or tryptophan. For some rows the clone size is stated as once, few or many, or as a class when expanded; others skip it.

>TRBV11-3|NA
ASSRGGRGEQY
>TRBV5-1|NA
ASSPGTSGGPQETQY
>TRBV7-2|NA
ASSLEGTQY
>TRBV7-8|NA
ASSLSGQGGYNQPQH
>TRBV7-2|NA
ASSLQPGAGRDEQY
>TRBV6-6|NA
ASRTLVNTEAF
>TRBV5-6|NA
ASSLAGKGQPQH
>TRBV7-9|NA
ASSLVLGSEAF
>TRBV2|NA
ASSPESLYGYT
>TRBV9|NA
ASSVVYTGELF
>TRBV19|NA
ASSIRGQGGQPQH
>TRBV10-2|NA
ATSWSDGGYT
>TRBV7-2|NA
ASRVGQVPDQAF
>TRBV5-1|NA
ASSFSSVNEQY
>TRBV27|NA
ASRPQGLLFYGYT
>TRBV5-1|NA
ASRERTGDGYT
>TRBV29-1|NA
SVGDRPTNEKLF
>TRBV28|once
ASSLFGTGTEEKLF
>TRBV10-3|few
ATLDTIRGDNQPQH
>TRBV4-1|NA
ASSQGLREAGELF
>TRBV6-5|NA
ASTPLAGVYEQY
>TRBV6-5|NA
ASSYGRTSVGGYT
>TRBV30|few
AWTPTDYYGYT
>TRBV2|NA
ASSEGRGNTEAF
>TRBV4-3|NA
ASSQVDRGDNEQF
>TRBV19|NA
ASRQGAQYGYT
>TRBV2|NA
ASSDWTGSSYEQY
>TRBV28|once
ASKGKKLF
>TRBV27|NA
ASSPGTGLNYGYT
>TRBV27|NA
ASSFGTGAYEQY
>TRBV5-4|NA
ASGQGGTEAF
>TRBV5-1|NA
ASSSGTPSDEQY
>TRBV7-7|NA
ASSLSPGAEQY
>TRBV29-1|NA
SVEDRAGGPYEQY
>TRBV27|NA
ASSMGVGNRNTEAF
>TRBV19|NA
ASNHRGNEQF
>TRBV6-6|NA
ASSDSYEQY
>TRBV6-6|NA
ASSYSPYTGELF
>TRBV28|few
ASSSTSGYSYEQY
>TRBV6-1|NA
ASSLGGSYEQY
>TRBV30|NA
AWRAGVNQPQH
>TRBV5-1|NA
ASSLGVGRAGTDTQY
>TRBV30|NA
AWAVTSTDTQY
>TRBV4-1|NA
ASSQVRAGGDEQF
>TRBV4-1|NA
ASSRGTSGVPQETQY
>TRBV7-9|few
ASSPRTGIGEKLF
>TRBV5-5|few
ASSKGTNYGYT
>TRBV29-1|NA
SVGLAGLYNEQF
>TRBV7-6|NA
ASSLAQGADSGANVLT
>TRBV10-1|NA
ASPPAKKGNTIY
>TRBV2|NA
ASWGRGTNEKLF
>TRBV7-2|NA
ASSRGRSSDPDTQY
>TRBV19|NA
ASSTSGTSNTEAF
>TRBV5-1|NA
ASSRDRVDQPQH